This T cell receptor beta chain was recovered during a study of CD4 T cells in relation to SARS-CoV-2 and coronaviruses. Study-wide background: TCR beta CDR3s were sequenced after roughly 10-day antigen culture of PBMCs.

Assay used: immunoSEQ multiplex PCR; TCRdb lists only in-frame clones, some missing. The sample lists about 30,000 clones, around 80% occurring once. Unexposed donor CD4+ T cells date from about 2010-2018, before the COVID-19 pandemic. Isolation of CD4+ T cells took place after approximately 11 days in culture. Testing used SARS-CoV-2 S/N and four cold-coronavirus spikes on unexposed-donor CD4+ T cells, cells permitting. Note on this clone: The target antigen is unknown.

Study-level points and caveats: Samples before the pandemic and after infection were not matched within any donor.

The clonotype originates from a human donor in good health. Sequencing was performed on CD4+ T cells from PBMCs, cultured in vitro.

DNA of the CDR3: TGCGCCAGCAGCTTGGACAGAGGGGATACGCAGTATTTT. This codes for CASSLDRGDTQYF. V is TRBV5-1 and J is TRBJ2-3; D perhaps matches TRBD2 (5 bases). The CDR3 loop spans 13 amino acids. CDR1 is SGHRS, CDR2 YFSETQ, per germline. V lost 0 bases and J 6 bases, leaving 8 bases between the germline ends.